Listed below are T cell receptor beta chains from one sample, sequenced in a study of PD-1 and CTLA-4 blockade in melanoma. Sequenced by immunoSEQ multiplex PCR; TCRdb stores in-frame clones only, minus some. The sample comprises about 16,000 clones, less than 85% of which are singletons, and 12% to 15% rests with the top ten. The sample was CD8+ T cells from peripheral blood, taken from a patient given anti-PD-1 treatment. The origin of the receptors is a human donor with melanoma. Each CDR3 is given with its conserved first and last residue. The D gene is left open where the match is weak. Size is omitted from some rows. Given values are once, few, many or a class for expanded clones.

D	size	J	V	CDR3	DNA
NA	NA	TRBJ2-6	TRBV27	CASSLRQAYYSGANVLTF	TGTGCCAGCAGTTTAAGACAGGCGTACTACTCTGGGGCCAACGTCCTGACTTTC
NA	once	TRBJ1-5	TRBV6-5	CASSYGGGSHQPQHF	TGTGCCAGCAGTTACGGTGGGGGGAGCCATCAGCCCCAGCATTTT
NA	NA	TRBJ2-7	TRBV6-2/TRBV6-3	CASSRGDRTYEQYF	TGTGCCAGCAGTCGCGGGGACCGAACCTACGAGCAGTACTTC
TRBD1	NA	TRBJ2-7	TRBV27	CASSSGQGIPYEQYF	TGTGCCAGCAGTTCAGGACAGGGGATACCCTACGAGCAGTACTTC
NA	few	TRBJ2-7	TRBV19	CASSPGRVNEQYF	TGTGCCAGTAGTCCAGGGCGGGTAAACGAGCAGTACTTC
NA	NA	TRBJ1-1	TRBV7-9	CASSLQGNTEAFF	TGTGCCAGCAGCTTGCAGGGGAACACTGAAGCTTTCTTT
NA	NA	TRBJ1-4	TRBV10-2	CASSGQAVLLSEKLFF	TGCGCCAGCAGTGGACAGGCAGTGCTGCTTTCTGAAAAACTGTTTTTT
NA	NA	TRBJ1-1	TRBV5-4	CASSLAPSEAFF	TGTGCCAGCAGCTTGGCTCCGAGTGAAGCTTTCTTT
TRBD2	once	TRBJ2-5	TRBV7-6	CASSPEREGLETQYF	TGTGCCAGCAGCCCCGAGCGGGAGGGGTTGGAGACCCAGTACTTC
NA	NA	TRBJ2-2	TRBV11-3	CASRGDARSSELFF	TGTGCCAGCAGGGGGGACGCCCGGTCTTCGGAGCTGTTTTTT
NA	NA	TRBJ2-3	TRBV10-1	CASGTVDTDTQYF	TGCGCCAGCGGTACGGTTGACACAGATACGCAGTATTTT
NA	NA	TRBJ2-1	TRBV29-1	CSVGGLNEQFF	TGCAGCGTTGGTGGTCTGAATGAGCAGTTCTTC
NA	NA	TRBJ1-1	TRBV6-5	CASRTGGVTEAFF	TGTGCCAGCAGAACTGGGGGGGTGACTGAAGCTTTCTTT
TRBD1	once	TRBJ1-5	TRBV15	CATSPDRGNQPQHF	TGTGCCACCAGCCCGGACAGGGGCAATCAGCCCCAGCATTTT
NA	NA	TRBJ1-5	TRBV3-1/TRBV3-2	CASSHRSNQPQHF	TGTGCCAGCAGCCACCGTAGCAATCAGCCCCAGCATTTT
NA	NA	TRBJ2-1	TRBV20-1	CSAGRGNEQFF	TGCAGTGCTGGAAGGGGCAATGAGCAGTTCTTC
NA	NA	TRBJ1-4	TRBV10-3	CAISESGGEKLFF	TGTGCCATCAGTGAGAGCGGGGGAGAAAAACTGTTTTTT
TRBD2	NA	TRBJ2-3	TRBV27	CASSFLAAGGPPDTQYF	TGTGCCAGCAGTTTCCTCGCTGCGGGGGGGCCCCCAGATACGCAGTATTTT
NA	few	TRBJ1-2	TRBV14	CASSPSGGRGGPYGYTF	TGTGCCAGCAGCCCCTCCGGTGGAAGGGGAGGACCCTATGGCTACACCTTC
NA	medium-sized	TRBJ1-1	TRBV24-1	CATSDTAGEAFF	TGTGCCACCAGTGACACGGCAGGTGAAGCTTTCTTT
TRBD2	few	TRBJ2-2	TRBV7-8	CASSPAGTSPTGELFF	TGTGCCAGCAGCCCAGCCGGGACTAGCCCCACCGGGGAGCTGTTTTTT
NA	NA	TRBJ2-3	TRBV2	CASGYGGTDTQYF	TGTGCCAGCGGTTACGGTGGGACAGATACGCAGTATTTT
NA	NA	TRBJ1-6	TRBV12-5	CALQGIGSPLHF	TGTGCCCTTCAGGGTATCGGTTCACCCCTCCACTTT
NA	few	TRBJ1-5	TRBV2	CASRNRDPYRAQHF	TGTGCCAGCAGAAACAGAGACCCTTATCGGGCCCAGCATTTT
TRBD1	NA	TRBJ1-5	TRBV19	CASSIADRGNQPQHF	TGTGCCAGTAGTATAGCGGACAGGGGTAATCAGCCCCAGCATTTT
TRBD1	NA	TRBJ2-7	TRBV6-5	CASSSTRTGRSEQYF	TGTGCCAGCAGTTCTACTAGGACAGGGCGGAGCGAGCAGTACTTC
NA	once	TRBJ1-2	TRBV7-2	CASSLGQVYTF	TGTGCCAGCAGCCTAGGACAAGTCTACACCTTC
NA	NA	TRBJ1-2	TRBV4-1	CASSQVFQGLDYGYTF	TGCGCCAGCAGCCAAGTTTTTCAGGGCTTGGACTATGGCTACACCTTC
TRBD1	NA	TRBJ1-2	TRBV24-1	CATSDLEDRGNYGYTF	TGTGCCACCAGTGATTTGGAGGACAGGGGTAACTATGGCTACACCTTC
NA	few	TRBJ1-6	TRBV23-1	CASSHCQGANSPLHF	TGCGCCAGCAGTCACTGCCAGGGAGCTAATTCACCCCTCCACTTT
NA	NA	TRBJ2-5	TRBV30	CAWSRDRSETQYF	TGTGCCTGGAGCAGGGACCGATCGGAGACCCAGTACTTC
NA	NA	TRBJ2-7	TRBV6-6	CASLDRRSYEQYF	TGTGCCAGCCTCGACCGCCGCTCCTACGAGCAGTACTTC
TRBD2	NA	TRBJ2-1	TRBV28	CASSLSWGEGISNEQFF	TGTGCCAGCAGTTTATCTTGGGGGGAGGGGATCTCCAATGAGCAGTTCTTC
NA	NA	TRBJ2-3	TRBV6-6	CASSSRLNTDTQYF	TGTGCCAGCAGTTCTCGACTCAACACAGATACGCAGTATTTT
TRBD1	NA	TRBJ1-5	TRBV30	CAWSVDRDQPQHF	TGTGCCTGGAGTGTGGACAGGGATCAGCCCCAGCATTTT
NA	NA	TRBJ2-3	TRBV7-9	CASSTSLSSTDTQYF	TGTGCCAGCAGCACGAGTCTTTCCAGCACAGATACGCAGTATTTT
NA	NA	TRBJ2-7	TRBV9	CASSSGPTRIKYEQYF	TGTGCCAGCAGCTCGGGACCCACACGAATTAAATACGAGCAGTACTTC
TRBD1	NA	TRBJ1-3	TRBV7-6	CASSLARTGTGNTIYF	TGTGCCAGCAGCTTAGCCAGGACAGGGACTGGAAACACCATATATTTT
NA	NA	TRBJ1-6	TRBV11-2	CATRDGGFSSPLHF	TGTGCCACCCGGGACGGGGGCTTCAGTTCACCCCTCCACTTT
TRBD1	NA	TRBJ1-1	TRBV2	CAAGTGKWEAFF	TGTGCCGCAGGGACAGGGAAATGGGAAGCTTTCTTT
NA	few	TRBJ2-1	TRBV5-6	CASSRGSGSSYNEQFF	TGTGCCAGCAGCCGTGGTAGCGGTAGCTCCTACAATGAGCAGTTCTTC
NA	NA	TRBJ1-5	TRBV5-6	CASSLGAFNQPQHF	TGTGCCAGCAGCTTGGGGGCGTTCAATCAGCCCCAGCATTTT
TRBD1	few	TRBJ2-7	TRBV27	CASSLTLGGLYEQYF	TGTGCCAGCAGTTTAACTCTAGGGGGCCTCTACGAGCAGTACTTC